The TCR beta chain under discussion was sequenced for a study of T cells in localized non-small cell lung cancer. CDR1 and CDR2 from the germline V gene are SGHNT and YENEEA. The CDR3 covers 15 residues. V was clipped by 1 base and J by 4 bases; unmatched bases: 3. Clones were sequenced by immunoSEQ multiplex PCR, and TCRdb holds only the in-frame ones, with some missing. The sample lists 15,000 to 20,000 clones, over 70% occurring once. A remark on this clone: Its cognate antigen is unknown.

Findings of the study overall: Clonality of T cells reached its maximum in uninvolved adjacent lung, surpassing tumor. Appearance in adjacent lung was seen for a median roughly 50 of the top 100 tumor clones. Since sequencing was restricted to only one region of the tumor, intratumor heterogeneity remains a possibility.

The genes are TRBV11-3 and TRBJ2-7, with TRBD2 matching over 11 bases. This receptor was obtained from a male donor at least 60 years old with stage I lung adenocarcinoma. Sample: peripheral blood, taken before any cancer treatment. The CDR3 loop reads CASSLAGTSGYEQYF. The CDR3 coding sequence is TGTGCCAGCAGCTTAGCCGGGACTAGCGGATACGAGCAGTACTTC.